The sequence of this T cell receptor (beta chain) was determined in a study of T cells in Graves' hyperthyroidism and ophthalmopathy (dated by TCRdb to about 2019). Looking at the study overall: Peripheral blood was sampled at the time of initial diagnosis, prior to any treatment. A discovery cohort of about 95 patients, approximately 45 with Graves' ophthalmopathy and 55 to 60 with stable Graves' hyperthyroidism, was used to find distinguishing TCR V-J signatures. Prospective prediction of ophthalmopathy was tested in an independent validation cohort consisting of fewer than 20 hyperthyroidism patients and around 16 patients who later progressed to ophthalmopathy. The 75 to 100 discovery patients were randomly split 7:3 into training and test sets. In addition, the study compared T-cell repertoires in thyroid tissue and in blood from about six Graves' hyperthyroidism patients. After sampling, hyperthyroidism patients received methimazole starting at 30 mg daily, and ophthalmopathy patients received high-dose intravenous methylprednisolone. The paper reports TCR Vbeta CDR3 sequencing of 140 or so peripheral blood samples: approximately 43 ophthalmopathy, 75 to 80 hyperthyroidism and roughly 17 progressor patients. Results and caveats for the whole study, not just this receptor: A model built on a 13 V-J signature distinguished ophthalmopathy from stable hyperthyroidism, reaching roughly 88% sensitivity and about 81% specificity in cross-validation and 80%/75% in testing. Blood samples also contained most of the expanded thyroid clonotypes (frequency above 0.001), which suggests that blood repertoires may reflect thyroid immune responses. In validation, the model predicted progression to ophthalmopathy a median of about 6 months before onset, with approximately 70% sensitivity and almost 75% specificity. No statistical method was used to set the sample size in advance, and investigators knew the group allocation.

The germline ends are 7 bases apart after V is trimmed by 2 bases and J by 0 bases. The CDR3, cysteine through phenylalanine, is 15 amino acids long. The entry retains the CDR3 DNA only, 45 bases that are in frame from base 1. Looking up the germline V gene (reference sequence) yields CDR1 WNHNN and CDR2 SYGVQD. Stable Graves' hyperthyroidism was defined as the absence of progression to ophthalmopathy over 18 months of follow-up. The hyperthyroidism patients were between 18 and 65 years old and newly diagnosed, with a disease duration of less than 2 months. Patients with uncontrolled infections, other autoimmune diseases, pregnancy or lactation were excluded. Diagnoses were based on clinical symptoms, serum thyroxine and TRAb, thyroid ultrasound and orbital computed tomography. Ficoll-Paque density gradient centrifugation was used to isolate PBMCs from about 9 ml of fresh peripheral blood. Trizol reagent was used to extract total RNA, and RNA quality was then checked on an Agilent 2100 Bioanalyzer.

A remark on this clonotype: What antigen it recognizes has not been identified. No clone much larger than this one lies a single base away; base qualities are absent.

TCR beta CDR3 regions were amplified from RNA transcripts. A first-round RT-PCR of the TCR CDR3 used the HTBI primer set with the Qiagen OneStep RT-PCR kit. Libraries were constructed in a second round of multiplex PCR, after which size selection and purification were performed. Libraries were sequenced paired-end with 100 bp reads on an Illumina HiSeq2000. Per the original workflow: SOAPnuke was used to process the raw data, with reads discarded if the reads contained adapters or uncalled bases, had a mean Phred below 15, or lacked an exact constant-primer or identifier match. High-quality paired reads were merged using COPE v1.2.5, and each unique nucleotide sequence was defined as a clonotype. Clonotypes were aligned to IMGT TRBV, TRBD and TRBJ reference segments using MiTCR v1.1. The analysis was restricted to V-J combinations with a frequency above 0.0001, which together covered just over 98% of the repertoires. The TCS score was defined as the ratio of F50 (clonal expansion) to E x V (chaos), calculated using BLOSUM62-based TCRdist between CDR3 peptides within each V-J. Welch's t-statistics and random forest reduced roughly 500 V-J features to some 14, which were used in a naive Bayes classifier (R e1071). The Morisita-Horn index was used to measure how similar the thyroid and blood repertoires were. The public reads were reanalyzed by TCRdb: fastp trimming at Q25, MiXCR alignment, in-frame beta chains only. Every distinct CDR3 protein forms one entry, paired with its most common genes and DNA. The authors' filters were not applied to this entry. This sample is represented by nearly 750,000 distinct CDR3 sequences; around 40% of them were singletons. The top ten constitute roughly 30% of the sample.

Sequencing was carried out using blood. This TCR was recovered from a woman aged 35 to 49 with Graves' hyperthyroidism. The chain links TRBV10-1 with TRBJ2-2, with no D gene named confidently. This receptor carries the CDR3 CASSEGGPNTGELFF. The base sequence is TGCGCCAGCAGTGAGGGCGGTCCGAACACCGGGGAGCTGTTTTTT.